This T cell receptor (beta chain) was captured by sequencing in a study of blood T cells in healthy people across ages. V was shortened by 2 bases and J by 3 bases, with 14 bases between the two germline ends. Looked up from germline, CDR1 is SEHNR and CDR2 is FQNEAQ (reference sequence). The CDR3 totals 16 residues. RNA extraction gave at least 6 micrograms of total RNA per sample. Through a sample-barcoded 5' primer and a J-beta primer mix, a second PCR was run for roughly 6 to 11 cycles. TCRdb reprocessed the 5' RACE reads via MiXCR and lists one record per CDR3 protein. The table has approximately 700,000 distinct CDR3 sequences, approximately 30% seen once.

Sequencing was carried out using blood. The receptor was isolated from a woman of 80 years or more in good health. The chain has TRBV7-9 and TRBJ2-1, with D maybe TRBD2 (6 bases). CDR3 sequence (DNA): TGTGCCAGCAGCTTATTTATAGCGGTCAACTACAATGAGCAGTTCTTC. Amino acid sequence: CASSLFIAVNYNEQFF. The full variable domain, with the rest looked up from reference TRBV7-9 and TRBJ2-1, is DTGVSQNPRHKITKRGQNVTFRCDPISEHNRLYWYRQTLGQGPEFLTYFQNEAQLEKSRLLSDRFSAERPKGSFSTLEIQRTEQGDSAMYLCASSLFIAVNYNEQFFGPGTRLTVL.